A selection of T cell receptor beta chains follows, all from one sample in a study of CD8+CD57+ T cells in acquired aplastic anemia. TCRdb passed the reads through MiXCR, listing each CDR3 protein once. Of 110,000 or so distinct CDR3 sequences listed, under 60% are singletons. Material for sequencing was sorted CD4+, CD8+, or CD8+CD57+ T cells (not recorded which) from PBMCs. The receptor source for this set is a human donor with aplastic anemia. Each CDR3 is given with its conserved first and last residue. The order of the fields is J gene, D gene, clone size, V gene, CDR3 DNA, CDR3 protein. The D gene is left open where the match is weak. Some rows have no size entry. The others give once, few or many, or a class for an expanded clone.

TRBJ1-2,NA,NA,TRBV6-1,TGTGCCAGCACGGACTATGGCTACACCTTC,CASTDYGYTF
TRBJ2-1,TRBD1,NA,TRBV24-1,TGTGCCACCAGTGATGCCGACAGGGACGGTTACAATGAGCAGTTCTTC,CATSDADRDGYNEQFF
TRBJ1-5,NA,NA,TRBV10-3,TGTGCCATCAGTGAAGGGGGGGATCAGCCCCAGCATTTT,CAISEGGDQPQHF
TRBJ1-3,TRBD1,NA,TRBV9,TGTGCCAGCAGCCGTCGGGGAGGGGGCAGAGAAAACACCATATATTTT,CASSRRGGGRENTIYF
TRBJ2-1,NA,NA,TRBV20-1,TGCAGTGCTCGTCTGGATGAGCAGTTCTTC,CSARLDEQFF
TRBJ1-2,NA,few,TRBV29-1,TGCAGCGTTAGAGAGGGGCGATATGGCTACACCTTC,CSVREGRYGYTF
TRBJ1-4,NA,many,TRBV7-8,TGTGCCAGCAGCTCCCAACATGAAAAACTGTTTTTT,CASSSQHEKLFF
TRBJ2-1,TRBD2,NA,TRBV2,TGTGCCAGCAGGCGGGGAGGGCCGCGCAATGAGCAGTTCTTC,CASRRGGPRNEQFF
TRBJ2-7,TRBD1,few,TRBV5-5,TGTGCCAGCAGCTACTATGGGACAGGGTACTCCTACGAGCAGTACTTC,CASSYYGTGYSYEQYF
TRBJ2-6,NA,many,TRBV7-9,TGTGCCAGCAGCCGATCGGACAGTCGGAATTCTGGGGCCAACGTCCTGACTTTC,CASSRSDSRNSGANVLTF
TRBJ2-5,NA,NA,TRBV10-2,TGCGCCAGCAGCGGGGACCCTGGGACCCAGTACTTC,CASSGDPGTQYF
TRBJ1-6,NA,few,TRBV10-3,TGTGCCATCAGTGCGGGCCAATATAATTCACCCCTCCACTTT,CAISAGQYNSPLHF
TRBJ1-1,NA,NA,TRBV7-2,TGTGCCAGCGGTTTCGTCGCTGAAGCTTTCTTT,CASGFVAEAFF
TRBJ2-1,TRBD2,few,TRBV25-1,TGTGCCAGCAGTGGTGCTAGCGGGGCAGACAATGAGCAGTTCTTC,CASSGASGADNEQFF
TRBJ1-2,NA,NA,TRBV9,TGTGCCAGCAGCGTAGATGAAGCACAGTACTATGGCTACACCTTC,CASSVDEAQYYGYTF
TRBJ2-4,NA,many,TRBV19,TGTGCCAGTAGTATAAGAGACCAAGCCAAAAACATTCAGTACTTC,CASSIRDQAKNIQYF
TRBJ2-7,NA,NA,TRBV2,TGTGCCAGCAGTGATGGCCCGGGGGTCGAGCAGTACTTC,CASSDGPGVEQYF
TRBJ1-2,NA,NA,TRBV2,TGTGCCAGCAGTGGAGGGTTTGGTGGCTACACCTTC,CASSGGFGGYTF
TRBJ1-1,NA,NA,TRBV7-2,TGTGCCAGCAGCTTTTTGCTAAACACTGAAGCTTTCTTT,CASSFLLNTEAFF
TRBJ2-7,NA,NA,TRBV7-2,TGTGCCAGCAGGTCCCATCCGGGGATCTCCTACGAGCAGTACTTC,CASRSHPGISYEQYF
TRBJ2-7,TRBD2,many,TRBV27,TGTGCCAGCAGTTTACGGGACTACTCGGTCCACGAGCAGTACTTC,CASSLRDYSVHEQYF
TRBJ2-7,TRBD1,NA,TRBV10-3,TGTGCCATCAGTGAGTTCGCGCCGGGACAGGGGCCAGCCGCGTCCGAGCAGTACTTC,CAISEFAPGQGPAASEQYF
TRBJ2-7,NA,many,TRBV9,TGTGCCAGCAGCGTAGAATCTAAACTCCTCCCCTACGAGCAGTACTTC,CASSVESKLLPYEQYF
TRBJ1-1,TRBD1,NA,TRBV29-1,TGCAGCGTAGGGGACAGGGGGAACACTGAAGCTTTCTTT,CSVGDRGNTEAFF
TRBJ1-5,NA,NA,TRBV24-1,TGTGCCACCAGTGATAGGACAGACCCCGATCAGCCCCAGCATTTT,CATSDRTDPDQPQHF
TRBJ2-7,NA,few,TRBV7-2,TGCGCCAGCAGCCATACAACGGGAGAGCAGTACTTC,CASSHTTGEQYF
TRBJ1-3,TRBD1,few,TRBV6-1,TGTGCCAGCCGACAGGGGCTTTACTCTGGAAACACCATATATTTT,CASRQGLYSGNTIYF
TRBJ2-5,NA,many,TRBV29-1,TGCAGCGTTGTGGTCCAGACCCAGTACTTC,CSVVVQTQYF
TRBJ2-7,TRBD2,NA,TRBV9,TGTGCCAGCAGCGTACTAGCGGGAGGGTCCTACGAGCAGTACTTC,CASSVLAGGSYEQYF
TRBJ2-7,TRBD1,NA,TRBV24-1,TGTGCCACCAGTGATTTGCAGGAAAGCAGGCCCCCAGGGACAGGACCTTCCTACGAGCAGTACTTC,CATSDLQESRPPGTGPSYEQYF
TRBJ2-5,TRBD1,NA,TRBV24-1,TGTGCCACCAGTGATCCCCTCCCCGGGACAGGGCGAGAGACCCAGTACTTC,CATSDPLPGTGRETQYF
TRBJ2-4,TRBD1,NA,TRBV20-1,TGCAGTGCGGAGGGACAGGGAAACATTCAGTACTTC,CSAEGQGNIQYF
TRBJ2-5,NA,NA,TRBV2,TGTGCCAGCAGTGGTCTGCGAGGAGAGACCCAGTACTTC,CASSGLRGETQYF
TRBJ1-5,NA,NA,TRBV27,TGTGCCAGCAGCGCTCGGGGTCAGCCCCAGCATTTT,CASSARGQPQHF
TRBJ2-7,TRBD2,NA,TRBV2,TGTGCCAGCAGTTCCAGGGACTACACCTCCTACGAGCAGTACTTC,CASSSRDYTSYEQYF
TRBJ1-2,TRBD1,few,TRBV7-2,TGTGCCAGCAGCTCGCGACAGGGGGCCAACTATGGCTACACCTTC,CASSSRQGANYGYTF
TRBJ2-2,TRBD2,NA,TRBV7-6,TGTGCCAGCAGCTTGGGAGCGGGGGGGCCGGGCACCGGGGAGCTGTTTTTT,CASSLGAGGPGTGELFF
TRBJ2-7,NA,NA,TRBV12-3/TRBV12-4,TGTGCCAGCAGTCCCGAGGGGGCCTACGAGCAGTACTTC,CASSPEGAYEQYF
TRBJ2-1,NA,NA,TRBV11-1,TGTGCCAGCAGCCCCCGAAATGTGGCCTCCTACAATGAGCAGTTCTTC,CASSPRNVASYNEQFF
TRBJ1-5,NA,NA,TRBV4-1,TGCGCCAGCAGCCAACCCTCTCCCAGGGTGGTAGATAGCAATCAGCCCCAGCATTTT,CASSQPSPRVVDSNQPQHF
TRBJ2-7,TRBD1,few,TRBV2,TGTGCCAGCAGTGAAGGCCGGGACAGGGCTCAGCAGTACTTC,CASSEGRDRAQQYF
TRBJ2-7,NA,many,TRBV20-1,TGCAGTGCTAGAAACCGGGAGACCCACGAGCAGTACTTC,CSARNRETHEQYF
TRBJ1-2,NA,NA,TRBV29-1,TGCAGCGCCGGCAGGGACGGGAATGGCTACACCTTC,CSAGRDGNGYTF
TRBJ2-7,NA,many,TRBV7-6,TGTGCCAGCAGCCCCCAACCCTCGGCCATCGAGCAGTACTTC,CASSPQPSAIEQYF
TRBJ1-6,NA,few,TRBV10-3,TGTGCCGTACTCTTGGGCTCCTATAATTCACCCCTCCACTTT,CAVLLGSYNSPLHF
TRBJ2-7,TRBD1,NA,TRBV7-3,TGTGCCAGCAGCCTAAGGGGGCTACGCTCCTACGAGCAGTACTTC,CASSLRGLRSYEQYF
TRBJ1-5,NA,once,TRBV2,TGTGCCAGCAGGACGGGACGGAACAATCAGCCCCAGCATTTT,CASRTGRNNQPQHF
TRBJ2-5,TRBD1,NA,TRBV25-1,TGTGCCAGCAGTGAAGCTCAGTGGAACAGGGGCCAAGAGACCCAGTACTTC,CASSEAQWNRGQETQYF
TRBJ2-5,NA,many,TRBV28,TGTGCCAGCAGTTTATGGGGGGGCGGAGAGACCCAGTACTTC,CASSLWGGGETQYF
TRBJ2-5,NA,NA,TRBV5-3,TGTGCCAGCACACTAGGGAGTTCCCAAGAGACCCAGTACTTC,CASTLGSSQETQYF